A selection of T cell receptor beta chains follows, all from one sample in a study of T cell repertoires in cytomegalovirus infection. These receptors have no known antigen. TCRdb analysed the reads with MiXCR anew, one entry per CDR3 protein. The repertoire holds roughly 80,000 distinct CDR3 sequences, roughly 39% seen once, with approximately 95% in the top ten. The sequencing used CD8+ T cells from cultured PBMCs, collected from culture after CMV antigen stimulation. These receptors came from a human donor in good health (CMV status not recorded). Some clones in this sample may be carry-over from other donors' samples. The CDR3 runs from the conserved cysteine through the conserved F or W. The order of the fields is clone size, J gene, D gene, V gene, CDR3 DNA, CDR3 protein. A D gene is named only where the DNA matches it firmly. Clone size is given for some rows only: seen once, a few or many times, or a class if the clone is expanded.

-,TRBJ2-1,TRBD2,TRBV27,TGTGCCAGCAGTTTAGGACTAGCGGGGCACAAGCAGTTCTTC,CASSLGLAGHKQFF
many,TRBJ1-2,-,TRBV7-2,TGTGCCAGCAGCTTAGAGGCAGCAAGTAACTATGGCTACACCTTC,CASSLEAASNYGYTF
-,TRBJ2-1,-,TRBV4-3,TGCGCCAGCAGCCAGATCGAGAGCTCCTACAATGAGCAGTTCTTC,CASSQIESSYNEQFF
-,TRBJ2-7,-,TRBV7-8,TGTGCCAGCAGCGCGGGACTGTACGAGCAGTACTTC,CASSAGLYEQYF
-,TRBJ1-2,-,TRBV7-3,TGTGCCAGCAGCCCCATAGGTGACAACGACTACACCTTC,CASSPIGDNDYTF
many,TRBJ1-2,TRBD1,TRBV7-2,TGTGCCAGCAGCACCGAACAGGGGGACTATGGCTACACCTTC,CASSTEQGDYGYTF
many,TRBJ2-1,TRBD1,TRBV2,TGTGCCAGCAGTGGCCCCGGGACAGTTCTCTCCTACAATGAGCAGTTCTTC,CASSGPGTVLSYNEQFF
few,TRBJ1-1,TRBD1,TRBV6-2/TRBV6-3,TGTGCCAGCAGTTACCTGACAGGGGGGGACACTGAAGCTTTCTTT,CASSYLTGGDTEAFF
-,TRBJ1-5,-,TRBV7-6,TGTGCCAGCAGCCTCGGGACACGCAATCAGCCCCAGCATTTT,CASSLGTRNQPQHF
-,TRBJ2-1,TRBD1,TRBV6-2/TRBV6-3,TGTGCCAGCAGCAAGTCCGGGACAGGGGTCTACAATGAGCAGTTCTTC,CASSKSGTGVYNEQFF
-,TRBJ2-1,-,TRBV11-2,TGTGCCAGCAGCTTAACAGGGTACTTGGTAAAAAGCTCCTACAATGAGCAGTTCTTC,CASSLTGYLVKSSYNEQFF
-,TRBJ1-6,-,TRBV27,TGTGCCAGCAGTTCCCCGACGGGGAATTCACCCCTCCACTTT,CASSSPTGNSPLHF
-,TRBJ1-1,-,TRBV27,TGTGCCAGCAGTTTATTTTCAGGGGTGACTGAAGCTTTCTTT,CASSLFSGVTEAFF
-,TRBJ2-5,-,TRBV7-2,TGTGCCAGCAGCTTACGACAGAACCAAGAGACCCAGTACTTC,CASSLRQNQETQYF
few,TRBJ2-7,-,TRBV4-3,TGCGCCAGCAGCCAAGTTGGCCAGAGCTCCTACGAGCAGTACTTC,CASSQVGQSSYEQYF
-,TRBJ1-2,TRBD1,TRBV5-1,TGCGCCAGCAGCCTCTACAGGGGGTCGGACTATGGCTACACCTTC,CASSLYRGSDYGYTF
few,TRBJ1-2,TRBD1,TRBV3-1,TGTGCCAGCAGCTTCGGACAGGGGAATGGCTACACCTTC,CASSFGQGNGYTF
many,TRBJ1-1,TRBD1,TRBV5-1,TGCGCCAGCAGAGCAGGGGGCGGCTACACTGAAGCTTTCTTT,CASRAGGGYTEAFF
-,TRBJ2-1,TRBD1,TRBV7-6,TGTGCCAGCAGCCCAATGACAGGGCTTAATGAGCAGTTCTTC,CASSPMTGLNEQFF
many,TRBJ2-1,TRBD2,TRBV4-3,TGCGCCAGCAGCCAAGATCTAGCGGGGGCCTACAATGAGCAGTTCTTC,CASSQDLAGAYNEQFF
-,TRBJ1-6,-,TRBV28,TGTGCCAGCAGTTTATTTGGCCCTACCAGCTCCTATAATTCACCCCTCCACTTT,CASSLFGPTSSYNSPLHF
-,TRBJ2-7,TRBD1,TRBV7-9,TGTGCCAGCAGCTTGGGGACAGGGGGCTTCGAGCAGTACTTC,CASSLGTGGFEQYF
few,TRBJ2-1,TRBD2,TRBV19,TGTGCCAGTAGTATCCGCAGCGGGGGTGGCTACAATGAGCAGTTCTTC,CASSIRSGGGYNEQFF
-,TRBJ2-3,-,TRBV7-2,TGTGCCAGCAGCTTAGAAGTCGCGGGGGCTATTCTGAATACGCAGTATTTT,CASSLEVAGAILNTQYF
-,TRBJ2-3,-,TRBV19,TGTGCCAGTACGGTTAGCTCCCTGGTGGTGGGGACGCAGTATTTT,CASTVSSLVVGTQYF
-,TRBJ2-1,-,TRBV25-1,TGTGCCAGCAGTGAATGGGGGGTTTCCTACAATGAGCAGTTCTTC,CASSEWGVSYNEQFF
-,TRBJ2-1,TRBD1,TRBV7-9,TGTGCCAGCAGCCCACAGGGACAGGGGCAAAATGAGCAGTTCTTC,CASSPQGQGQNEQFF
few,TRBJ2-7,TRBD1,TRBV7-9,TGTGCCAGCAGCCCGGGACAGAGCTCCTACGAGCAGTACTTC,CASSPGQSSYEQYF
many,TRBJ1-5,TRBD1,TRBV7-2,TGTGCCAGCAGCTTCACAGGGGGCGGCGGCAATCAGCCCCAGCATTTT,CASSFTGGGGNQPQHF
-,TRBJ1-2,TRBD1,TRBV12-3/TRBV12-4,TGTGCCAGCAGTTCGACAGGGGCGGGGGACTATGGCTACACCTTC,CASSSTGAGDYGYTF
-,TRBJ2-1,-,TRBV5-6,TGTGCCAGCAGCTTGGCGGCGGGGGCGCGTGGTAATGAGCAGTTCTTC,CASSLAAGARGNEQFF
few,TRBJ1-4,-,TRBV10-3,TGTGCCATCAGTGAGTCGGAGGGCAGTGGTGAAAAACTGTTTTTT,CAISESEGSGEKLFF
many,TRBJ2-3,-,TRBV12-3/TRBV12-4,TGTGCCAGCAGTTTAGCTTTGGGAGGACACGGAGATACGCAGTATTTT,CASSLALGGHGDTQYF
many,TRBJ2-3,-,TRBV7-3,TGTGCCAGCAGCCCGGCGGGCCCTAGCACAGATACGCAGTATTTT,CASSPAGPSTDTQYF
few,TRBJ1-1,TRBD1,TRBV6-2/TRBV6-3,TGTGCCAGCAGTTACTTTCACGGACAGGTTTTGAACACTGAAGCTTTCTTT,CASSYFHGQVLNTEAFF
-,TRBJ2-1,TRBD2,TRBV6-5,TGTGCCAGCAGTTCTGATTCTAGCATTCTGGGAGGGAATGAGCAGTTCTTC,CASSSDSSILGGNEQFF